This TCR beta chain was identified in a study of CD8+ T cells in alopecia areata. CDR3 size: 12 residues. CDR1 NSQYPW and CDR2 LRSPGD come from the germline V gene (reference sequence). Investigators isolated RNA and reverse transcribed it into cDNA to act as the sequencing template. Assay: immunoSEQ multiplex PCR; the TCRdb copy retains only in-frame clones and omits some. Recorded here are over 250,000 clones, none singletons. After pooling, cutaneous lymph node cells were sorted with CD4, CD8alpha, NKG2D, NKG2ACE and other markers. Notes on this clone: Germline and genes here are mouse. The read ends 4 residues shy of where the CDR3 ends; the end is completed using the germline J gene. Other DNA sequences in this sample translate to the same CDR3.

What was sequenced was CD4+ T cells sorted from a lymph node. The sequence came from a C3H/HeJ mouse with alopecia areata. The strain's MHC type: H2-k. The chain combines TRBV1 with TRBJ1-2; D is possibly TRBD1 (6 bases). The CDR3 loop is CTCSATGSDYTF. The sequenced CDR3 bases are TGCACCTGCAGTGCTACAGGGTCC.